The 31 T cell receptor beta chains reported below all come from one sample, sequenced in a study of CXCR3-negative and CXCR3-positive naive CD8 T cells. Regarding the study as a whole: CXCR3-negative naive cells had less hydrophobic TRB CDR3s than did CXCR3-positive naive cells.

All TRB cDNA libraries came from 5' RACE performed with UMI labels. One entry per CDR3 protein, without DNA, is what TCRdb gives after re-calling the 5' RACE reads. The table for this sample gives nearly 110,000 distinct CDR3 sequences. These receptors have no known antigen. The material sequenced was naive CXCR3+ CD8+ T cells from blood. Regarding subset: CD45RO-CCR7+CD27+CD95- naive CD8+ T cells expressing CXCR3 (TNR3+). All receptors come from a human donor in good health. Some clones in this sample may be carry-over from other donors' samples.

The chain is built from TRBV29-1 and TRBJ2-1; lacking DNA, the TRBD1 call made by TCRdb goes unchecked. CDR1 is SQVTM, CDR2 ANQGSEA, per germline. The CDR3 spans 14 residues. CDR3 sequence reads: CSVPSDRDRPVPFF.

The chain employs TRBV4-1 and TRBJ2-3; no DNA is available, so the TRBD2 call from TCRdb remains unchecked. The CDR3 has 16 residues. CDR1 MGHRA and CDR2 YSYEKL come from the germline V gene. The CDR3 reads CASSLYAGEVADTQYF.

V usage is TRBV29-1 and J usage is TRBJ1-2. The germline CDR1 and CDR2 sequences are SQVTM and ANQGSEA. The CDR3 sequence is 14 residues long. CDR3 sequence reads: CSVEDPATNYGYTF.

The V gene is TRBV11-2, the J gene TRBJ2-5; the D gene TCRdb calls, TRBD1, cannot be checked with no DNA. The V gene's germline CDR1 is SGHAT and CDR2 FQNNGV. The CDR3 loop spans 14 amino acids. CDR3 protein: CASTFNQGGETQYF.

The chain joins TRBV14 to TRBJ2-1; TCRdb gives TRBD1 as the D gene, but with no DNA this cannot be confirmed. Germline CDR1 is SGHDN and CDR2 is FVKESK. The CDR3 loop spans 15 amino acids. The CDR3 here is CASSQVTGSYDEQFF.

The chain combines TRBV10-1 with TRBJ2-5; TCRdb reports TRBD1, a call that lacks DNA to check it against. The germline CDR1 and CDR2 sequences are WNHNN and SYGVQD (reference sequence). The CDR3 runs 14 residues. This chain's CDR3 is CASSESNGRETQYF.

The rearrangement links TRBV7-3 to TRBJ2-3; TCRdb's D call of TRBD2 is untestable without DNA. The CDR3 is 16 amino acids. The germline V gene has CDR1 SGHTA and CDR2 FQGTGA. The CDR3 loop reads CASSLIAGFSTDTQYF. The full variable domain, with the rest looked up from reference TRBV7-3 and TRBJ2-3, is GAGVSQTPSNKVTEKGKYVELRCDPISGHTALYWYRQSLGQGPEFLIYFQGTGAADDSGLPNDRFFAVRPEGSVSTLKIQRTERGDSAVYLCASSLIAGFSTDTQYFGPGTRLTVL.

The V gene is TRBV5-1, the J gene TRBJ1-2; TCRdb lists TRBD1, though no DNA is available to test this call. Germline V gives CDR1 SGHRS, CDR2 YFSETQ. The CDR3 extends over 14 amino acids. The chain's CDR3 is CASSWGDITSDHTF.

The genes are TRBV2 and TRBJ2-7; without DNA, the TCRdb call of TRBD2 cannot be checked. Germline V lookup: CDR1 SNHLY, CDR2 FYNNEI. The CDR3 extends over 15 amino acids. The CDR3 loop is CASSQTLKDPYEQYF.

V gene TRBV11-2 combines with J gene TRBJ2-3; TCRdb lists TRBD1, though no DNA is available to test this call. The germline gives CDR1 SGHAT, CDR2 FQNNGV. This CDR3 is 14 amino acids long. CDR3 residues: CASRSAGGRDTQYF.

V usage is TRBV28 and J usage is TRBJ1-2; without DNA, the TCRdb call of TRBD1 cannot be checked. The CDR3 is made up of 17 amino acids. CDR1 is MDHEN and CDR2 is SYDVKM in the germline V gene. The CDR3 is CASSFLDRAPKNYGYTF.

This chain links TRBV29-1 with TRBJ1-1; TCRdb designates TRBD1, a call that cannot be tested without DNA. This CDR3 has 12 residues. In germline, CDR1 is SQVTM, CDR2 ANQGSEA. The CDR3 reads CSAPGPNTEAFF.

V usage is TRBV5-6 and J usage is TRBJ1-5; the TCRdb D gene call, TRBD1, has no DNA to confirm it. CDR3 size: 15 residues. Per the germline V gene, CDR1 is SGHDT and CDR2 is YYEEEE. The CDR3 spells CASSLAGTANQPQHF.

V is TRBV28 and J is TRBJ2-7; the TCRdb D gene call, TRBD2, has no DNA to confirm it. The CDR3 totals 12 residues. Germline values: CDR1 MDHEN, CDR2 SYDVKM. The CDR3: CASSSSDYEQYF.

This chain's CDR3 is CASGPASGKVDTQYF. V usage is TRBV27 and J usage is TRBJ2-3; TCRdb's D call, TRBD2, is unchecked because there is no DNA. CDR1 MNHEY and CDR2 SMNVEV come from the germline V gene (reference sequence). The CDR3 sequence is 15 residues long.

J is TRBJ1-2 and V is TRBV6-5. This CDR3 has 14 residues. CDR1 and CDR2 (germline): MNHEY, SVGAGI. The CDR3 sequence is CASSQTGGDYGYTF.

The gene calls are TRBV4-1 and TRBJ1-5. CDR3 length equals 16 residues. The germline CDR1 and CDR2 sequences are MGHRA and YSYEKL. The CDR3 here is CASSLVGSISNQPQHF.

The V gene is TRBV12-3 or TRBV12-4, the J gene TRBJ2-2; the TRBD2 assignment by TCRdb is unverifiable without DNA. There are 16 residues in the CDR3. CDR3 sequence reads: CASSGLTSGGPGELFF.

The V gene is TRBV12-5, the J gene TRBJ1-3. The CDR3 runs 12 residues. Germline CDR1 reads LGHNT; CDR2 reads FRNRAP. This CDR3 is CASGLDDDTIYF.

The chain employs TRBV13 and TRBJ2-2; the TRBD1 assignment by TCRdb is unverifiable without DNA. Germline CDR1 is PRHDT and CDR2 is FYEKMQ (reference sequence). The CDR3 has 17 amino acids. CDR3 loop: CASSLESTTVGGGELFF.

The chain joins TRBV7-9 to TRBJ1-5. Per the germline V gene, CDR1 is SEHNR and CDR2 is FQNEAQ (reference sequence). This CDR3 has 13 amino acids. This CDR3 is CASTSGGDQPQHF.

CDR3 protein: CASSVQYFDEQFF. V and J are TRBV9 and TRBJ2-1. The CDR3 contains 13 residues. Germline V lookup: CDR1 SGDLS, CDR2 YYNGEE. Together with reference TRBV9 and TRBJ2-1, the CDR3 gives the full variable domain: DSGVTQTPKHLITATGQRVTLRCSPRSGDLSVYWYQQSLDQGLQFLIQYYNGEERAKGNILERFSAQQFPDLHSELNLSSLELGDSALYFCASSVQYFDEQFFGPGTRLTVL.

The V gene is TRBV29-1, the J gene TRBJ2-3; TCRdb calls TRBD2, which cannot be checked without DNA. The CDR3 is 13 residues long. Germline V gene sequence: CDR1 SQVTM, CDR2 ANQGSEA. The chain's CDR3 is CSVDGPTTDTQYF.

V and J are TRBV20-1 and TRBJ2-3; TCRdb picks TRBD1, but there is no DNA to check that call. CDR1 and CDR2 (germline): DFQATT, SNEGSKA (reference sequence). This CDR3 comprises 11 residues. CDR3: CSAYPGDTQYF.

The V and J genes are TRBV18 and TRBJ2-5; the D call of TRBD1 rests on TCRdb alone, since no DNA is present to check it. This CDR3 has 15 residues. Germline V CDR1 and CDR2: KGHSH, LQKENI. The CDR3 spells CASSPAGQGQETQYF.

The chain links TRBV27 to TRBJ2-6. The CDR3 contains 14 residues. Germline V lookup: CDR1 MNHEY, CDR2 SMNVEV (reference sequence). CDR3 sequence: CASSLASGANVLTF.

The chain carries TRBV4-2 and TRBJ1-1. The CDR3 consists of 14 residues. Germline V CDR1 and CDR2: LGHNA, YNFKEQ. The CDR3: CASSQGYTDTEAFF.

The chain joins TRBV20-1 to TRBJ2-1; TCRdb reports TRBD1, a call that lacks DNA to check it against. Germline V gives CDR1 DFQATT, CDR2 SNEGSKA (reference sequence). This CDR3 region has 15 residues. CDR3 loop: CSARDPGTQDNEQFF.

CDR3 region: CASSQDLEQPQHF. The rearrangement joins TRBV3-1 to TRBJ1-5. CDR1 LGHDT and CDR2 YNNKEL come from the germline V gene (reference sequence). This CDR3 region has 13 residues.

The chain combines TRBV5-6 with TRBJ2-7; TCRdb outputs TRBD1, but without DNA this stays unchecked. The CDR3 loop spans 12 amino acids. Germline V CDR1 and CDR2: SGHDT, YYEEEE. CDR3 amino acids: CASSSGTAEQYF.

The V gene is TRBV25-1, the J gene TRBJ2-7; without DNA, the TCRdb call of TRBD1 cannot be checked. The V gene's germline CDR1 is MGHDK and CDR2 SYGVNS. CDR3 length: 14 amino acids. CDR3 residues: CASSDWAATYEQYF.